This TCR beta chain was captured by sequencing in a study of cytotoxic CD8 clonotypes in ibrutinib-treated CLL. Study as a whole: By median roughly 74 months, approximately 12 had progressed and about 15 stayed remitted; responses had been 2 complete and some 25 partial. Response samples were drawn at a median of about twelve months of treatment, range 6 to 36.

About this clone: Its antigen is currently unknown.

Notes on the study in general: Circulating CD8+ T-cell counts were tracked by baseline clonality, which exceeded that of age-matched healthy donors.

Libraries were prepared by immunoSEQ multiplex PCR; TCRdb keeps only in-frame clonotypes and omits some of them. In the table there are approximately 150,000 clones, 84% of which are singletons. Germline CDR1 and CDR2: SGHTA and FQGTGA. The CDR3 sequence is 13 residues long. Trimming took off 5 bases at V and 10 bases at J, with 15 bases between the two ends. V usage is TRBV7-3 and J usage is TRBJ2-1; D perhaps matches TRBD2 (7 bases). This sequence was found in a human donor with chronic lymphocytic leukemia. The material was PBMCs, obtained after 24 months of ibrutinib treatment. CDR3: CASSQGREREQFF. CDR3 coding DNA: TGTGCCAGCAGCCAGGGGCGGGAGCGGGAGCAGTTCTTC.